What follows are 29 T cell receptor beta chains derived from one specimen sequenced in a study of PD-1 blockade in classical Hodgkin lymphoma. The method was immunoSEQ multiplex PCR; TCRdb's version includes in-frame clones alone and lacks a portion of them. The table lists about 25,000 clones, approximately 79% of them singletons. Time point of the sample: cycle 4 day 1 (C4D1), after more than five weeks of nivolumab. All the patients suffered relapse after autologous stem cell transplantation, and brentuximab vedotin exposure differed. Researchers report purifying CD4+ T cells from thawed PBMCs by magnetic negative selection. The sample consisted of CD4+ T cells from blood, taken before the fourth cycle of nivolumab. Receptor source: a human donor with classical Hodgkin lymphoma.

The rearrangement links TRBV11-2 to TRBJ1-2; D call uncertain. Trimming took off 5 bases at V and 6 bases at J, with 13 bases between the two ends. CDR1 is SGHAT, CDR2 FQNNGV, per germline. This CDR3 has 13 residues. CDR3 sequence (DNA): TGTGCCAGCAGCCCCGGACGGGTCGATGGCTACACCTTC. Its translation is CASSPGRVDGYTF.

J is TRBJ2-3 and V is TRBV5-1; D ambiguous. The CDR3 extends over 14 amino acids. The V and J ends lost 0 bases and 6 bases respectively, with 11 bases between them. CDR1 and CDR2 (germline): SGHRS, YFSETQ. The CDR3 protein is CASSLVAIDDTQYF. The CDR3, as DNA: TGCGCCAGCAGCTTGGTGGCTATTGATGATACGCAGTATTTT. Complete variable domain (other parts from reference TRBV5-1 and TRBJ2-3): KAGVTQTPRYLIKTRGQQVTLSCSPISGHRSVSWYQQTPGQGLQFLFEYFSETQRNKGNFPGRFSGRQFSNSRSEMNVSTLELGDSALYLCASSLVAIDDTQYFGPGTRLTVL.

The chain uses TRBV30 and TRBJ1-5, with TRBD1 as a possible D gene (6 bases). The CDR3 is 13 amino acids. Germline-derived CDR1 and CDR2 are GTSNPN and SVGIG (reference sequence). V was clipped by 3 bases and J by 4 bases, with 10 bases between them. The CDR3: CAWSPDSNQPQHF. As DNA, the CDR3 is TGTGCCTGGAGCCCGGACAGTAATCAGCCCCAGCATTTT.

The CDR3 is CASSAGTGHGETQYF. CDR3 coding DNA: TGTGCCAGCAGTGCGGGGACAGGGCACGGAGAGACCCAGTACTTC. The chain links TRBV6-5 to TRBJ2-5; TRBD1 aligns across 9 bases. The CDR3 runs to 15 residues. Germline lookup yields CDR1 MNHEY and CDR2 SVGAGI. The junction had 8 bases not matched to a gene; V was cut back by 5 bases and J by 4 bases.

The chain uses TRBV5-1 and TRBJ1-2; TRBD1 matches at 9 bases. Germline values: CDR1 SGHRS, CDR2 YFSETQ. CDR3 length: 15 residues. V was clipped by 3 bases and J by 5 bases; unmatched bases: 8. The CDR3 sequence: CASSSSGQGLYGYTF. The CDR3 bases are TGCGCCAGCAGCTCCTCGGGACAGGGACTATATGGCTACACCTTC.

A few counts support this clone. DNA of the CDR3: TGTGCCAGCAGTGAAGCGCTAGGACAGGGAAGTACAGAGACCCAGTACTTC. It is translated as CASSEALGQGSTETQYF. The chain is built from TRBV2 and TRBJ2-5; 8 bases line up with TRBD1. Per germline, CDR1 SNHLY and CDR2 FYNNEI. Germline trimming cut 0 bases from V and 4 bases from J; bases unmatched to any gene: 10. The CDR3 is 17 residues long. Full variable domain (outside the CDR3, taken from reference TRBV2 and TRBJ2-5): EPEVTQTPSHQVTQMGQEVILRCVPISNHLYFYWYRQILGQKVEFLVSFYNNEISEKSEIFDDQFSVERPDGSNFTLKIRSTKLEDSAMYFCASSEALGQGSTETQYFGPGTRLLVL.

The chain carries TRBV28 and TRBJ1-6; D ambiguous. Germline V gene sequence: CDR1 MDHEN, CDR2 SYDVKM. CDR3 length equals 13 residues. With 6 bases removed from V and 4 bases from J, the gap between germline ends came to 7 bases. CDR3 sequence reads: CASSQNYNSPLHF. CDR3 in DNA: TGTGCCAGCAGCCAGAATTATAATTCACCCCTCCACTTT.

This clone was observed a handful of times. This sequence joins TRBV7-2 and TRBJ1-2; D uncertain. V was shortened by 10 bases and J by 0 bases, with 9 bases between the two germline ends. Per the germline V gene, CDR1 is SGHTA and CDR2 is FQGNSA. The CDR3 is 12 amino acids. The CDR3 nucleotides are TGTGCCACCACCATAGCTAACTATGGCTACACCTTC. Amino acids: CATTIANYGYTF.

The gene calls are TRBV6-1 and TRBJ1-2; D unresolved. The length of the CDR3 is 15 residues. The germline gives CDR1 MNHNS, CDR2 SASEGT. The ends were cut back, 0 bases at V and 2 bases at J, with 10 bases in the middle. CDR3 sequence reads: CASSEAGSGNYGYTF. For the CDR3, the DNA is TGTGCCAGCAGTGAAGCAGGGTCGGGGAACTATGGCTACACCTTC.

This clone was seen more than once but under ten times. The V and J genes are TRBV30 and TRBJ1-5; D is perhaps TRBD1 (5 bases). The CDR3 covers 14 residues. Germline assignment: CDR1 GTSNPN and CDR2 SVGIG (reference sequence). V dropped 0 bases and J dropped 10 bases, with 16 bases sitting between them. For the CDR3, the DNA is TGTGCCTGGAGTGTACAATCGTGGGGCGGACCCCAGCATTTT. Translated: CAWSVQSWGGPQHF.

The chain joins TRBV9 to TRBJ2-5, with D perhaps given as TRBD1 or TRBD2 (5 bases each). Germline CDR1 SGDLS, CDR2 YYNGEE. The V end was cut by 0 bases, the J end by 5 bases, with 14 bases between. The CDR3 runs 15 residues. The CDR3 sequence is CASSVATGAWETQYF. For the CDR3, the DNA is TGTGCCAGCAGCGTAGCAACCGGGGCCTGGGAGACCCAGTACTTC.

The CDR3 sequence: CASSRIPQGMNTEAFF. CDR3 DNA sequence: TGTGCCAGCAGCCGAATTCCACAGGGGATGAACACTGAAGCTTTCTTT. This rearrangement joins TRBV5-6 to TRBJ1-1, with TRBD1 matching over 7 bases. The ends lost 4 bases at V and 0 bases at J; junction bases unmatched: 9. This CDR3 is 16 amino acids long. The V gene's germline CDR1 is SGHDT and CDR2 YYEEEE.

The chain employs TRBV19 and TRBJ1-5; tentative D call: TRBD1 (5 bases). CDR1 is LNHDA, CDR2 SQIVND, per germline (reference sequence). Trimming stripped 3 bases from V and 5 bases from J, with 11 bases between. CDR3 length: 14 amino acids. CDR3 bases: TGTGCCAGTAGTATCGGGACGGCCGATCAGCCCCAGCATTTT. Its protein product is CASSIGTADQPQHF.

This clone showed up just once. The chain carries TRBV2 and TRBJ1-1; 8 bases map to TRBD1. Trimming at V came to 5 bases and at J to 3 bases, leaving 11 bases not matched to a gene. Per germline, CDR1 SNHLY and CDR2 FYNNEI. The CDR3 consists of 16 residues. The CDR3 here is CASSHNPGGADTEAFF. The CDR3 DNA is TGTGCCAGCAGTCACAATCCAGGGGGCGCGGACACTGAAGCTTTCTTT.

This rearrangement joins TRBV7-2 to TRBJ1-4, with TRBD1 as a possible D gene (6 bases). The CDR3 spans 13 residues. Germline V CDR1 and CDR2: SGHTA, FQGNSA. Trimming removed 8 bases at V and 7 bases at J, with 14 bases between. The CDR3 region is CASRTGMSEKLFF. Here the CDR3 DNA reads TGTGCCAGCCGAACAGGGATGAGTGAAAAACTGTTTTTT.

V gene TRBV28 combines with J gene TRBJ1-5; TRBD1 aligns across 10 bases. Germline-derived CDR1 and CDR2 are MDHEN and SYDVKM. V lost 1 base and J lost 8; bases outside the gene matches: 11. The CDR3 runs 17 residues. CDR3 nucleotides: TGTGCCAGCAGTTTATCCCCGTGGACAGGGGGTGGGAAGCCCCAGCATTTT. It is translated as CASSLSPWTGGGKPQHF.

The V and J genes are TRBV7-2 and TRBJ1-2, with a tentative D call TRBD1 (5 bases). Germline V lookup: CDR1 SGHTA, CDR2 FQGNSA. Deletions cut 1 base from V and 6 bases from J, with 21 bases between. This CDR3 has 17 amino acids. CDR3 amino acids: CASSLGPGQPRSHGYTF. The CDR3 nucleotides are TGTGCCAGCAGCTTAGGGCCAGGGCAGCCTAGAAGCCATGGCTACACCTTC.

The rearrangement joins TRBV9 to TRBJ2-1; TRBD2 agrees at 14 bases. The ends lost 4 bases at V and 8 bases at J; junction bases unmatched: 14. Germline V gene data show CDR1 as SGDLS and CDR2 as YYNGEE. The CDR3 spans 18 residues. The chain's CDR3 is CASSSTTSGGANVYEQFF. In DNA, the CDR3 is TGTGCCAGCAGCTCAACGACTAGCGGGGGGGCCAATGTCTATGAGCAGTTCTTC. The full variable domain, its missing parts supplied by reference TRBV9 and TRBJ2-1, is DSGVTQTPKHLITATGQRVTLRCSPRSGDLSVYWYQQSLDQGLQFLIQYYNGEERAKGNILERFSAQQFPDLHSELNLSSLELGDSALYFCASSSTTSGGANVYEQFFGPGTRLTVL.

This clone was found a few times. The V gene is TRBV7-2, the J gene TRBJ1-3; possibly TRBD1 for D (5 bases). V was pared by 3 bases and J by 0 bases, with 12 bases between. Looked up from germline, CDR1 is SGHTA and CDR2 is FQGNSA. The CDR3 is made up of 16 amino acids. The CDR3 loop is CASSLGPFSSGNTIYF. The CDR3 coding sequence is TGTGCCAGCAGCTTGGGGCCATTCAGCTCTGGAAACACCATATATTTT.

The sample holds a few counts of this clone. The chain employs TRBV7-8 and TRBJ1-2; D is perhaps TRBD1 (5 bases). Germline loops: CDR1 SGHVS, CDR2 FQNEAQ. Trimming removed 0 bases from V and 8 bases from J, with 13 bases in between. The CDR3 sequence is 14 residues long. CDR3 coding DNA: TGTGCCAGCAGCTTAGCGTGGGGCCCCAGCGGCTACACCTTC. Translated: CASSLAWGPSGYTF.

The CDR3 spells CASSRGQGWGYTF. For the CDR3, the DNA is TGTGCCAGTAGCAGAGGTCAGGGCTGGGGCTACACCTTC. The rearrangement joins TRBV19 to TRBJ1-2, with D possibly being TRBD1 (5 bases). The CDR3 extends over 13 amino acids. Germline loops: CDR1 LNHDA, CDR2 SQIVND (reference sequence). V was pared by 6 bases and J by 8 bases, with 16 bases between.

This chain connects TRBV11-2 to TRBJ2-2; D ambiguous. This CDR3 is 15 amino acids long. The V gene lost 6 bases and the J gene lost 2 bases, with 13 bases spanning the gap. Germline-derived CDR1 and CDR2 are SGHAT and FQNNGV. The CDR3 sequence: CASRTTRRNTGELFF. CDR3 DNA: TGTGCCAGCAGGACCACTCGGAGAAACACCGGGGAGCTGTTTTTT.

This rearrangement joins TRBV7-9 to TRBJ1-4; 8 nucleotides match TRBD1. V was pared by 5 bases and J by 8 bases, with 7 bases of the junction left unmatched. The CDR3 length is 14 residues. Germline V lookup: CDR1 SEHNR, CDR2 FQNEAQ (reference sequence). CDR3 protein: CASSIGQGGEKLFF. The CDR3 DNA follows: TGTGCCAGCAGCATAGGACAGGGCGGAGAAAAACTGTTTTTT.

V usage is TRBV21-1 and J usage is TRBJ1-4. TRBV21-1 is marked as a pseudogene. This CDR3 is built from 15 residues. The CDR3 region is CASSKGGPPLRKLFF. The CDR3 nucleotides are TGTGCCAGCAGCAAAGGCGGGCCTCCCCTGCGGAAACTGTTTTTT.

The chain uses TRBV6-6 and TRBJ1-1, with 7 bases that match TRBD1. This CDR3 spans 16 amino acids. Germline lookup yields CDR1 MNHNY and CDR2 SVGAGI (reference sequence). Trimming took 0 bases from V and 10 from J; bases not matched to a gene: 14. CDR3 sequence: CASSYSSKKQGNGAFF. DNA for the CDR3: TGTGCCAGCAGTTACTCGAGTAAGAAACAGGGGAATGGAGCTTTCTTT.

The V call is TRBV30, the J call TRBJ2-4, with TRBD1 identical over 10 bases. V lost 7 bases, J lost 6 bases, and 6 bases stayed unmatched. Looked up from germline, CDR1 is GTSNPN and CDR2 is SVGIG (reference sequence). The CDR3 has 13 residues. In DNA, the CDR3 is TGTGCCTACGGGACAGGGGTAGGAAACATTCAGTACTTC. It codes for CAYGTGVGNIQYF.

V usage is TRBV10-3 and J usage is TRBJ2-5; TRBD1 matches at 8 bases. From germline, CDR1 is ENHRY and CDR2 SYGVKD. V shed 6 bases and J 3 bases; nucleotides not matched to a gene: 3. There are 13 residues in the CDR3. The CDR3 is CAIRSGGKETQYF. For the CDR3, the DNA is TGTGCCATCAGGTCAGGGGGCAAAGAGACCCAGTACTTC.

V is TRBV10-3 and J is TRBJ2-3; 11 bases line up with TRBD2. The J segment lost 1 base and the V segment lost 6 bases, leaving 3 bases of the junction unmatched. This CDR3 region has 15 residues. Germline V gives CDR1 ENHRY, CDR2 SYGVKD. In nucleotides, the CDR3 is TGTGCCATCAGCCAGGGACTAGCGGGCACAGATACGCAGTATTTT. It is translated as CAISQGLAGTDTQYF.

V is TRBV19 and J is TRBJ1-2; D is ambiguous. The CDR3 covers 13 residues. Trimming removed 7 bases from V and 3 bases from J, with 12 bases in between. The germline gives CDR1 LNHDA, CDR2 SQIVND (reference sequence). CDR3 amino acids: CASTPTGYYGYTF. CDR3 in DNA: TGTGCCAGTACCCCGACGGGGTACTATGGCTACACCTTC.